This record looks at one T cell receptor beta chain sequence and its context. Antigen: not known. TCRdb fed the 5' RACE reads into MiXCR, producing one record per CDR3 protein. The data show 500,000 to 550,000 distinct CDR3 sequences, roughly 13% seen once. The sample is drawn from a study of CD8 T cells in ankylosing spondylitis. General observations from the study: Reports say disease-linked clones showed up significantly more in matched ankylosing spondylitis synovial fluid. There was a TCR beta motif, made of eight highly homologous variants, that appeared characteristic of ankylosing spondylitis blood. Reactive arthritis synovial fluid and blood previously showed some of these motif variants.

V was shortened by 4 bases and J by 3 bases, with 4 bases between the two germline ends. The CDR3 totals 13 residues. Germline V gives CDR1 LNHDA, CDR2 SQIVND (reference sequence). The chain employs TRBV19 and TRBJ2-6, with D uncertain. The receptor was isolated from a male donor with ankylosing spondylitis. The sample taken for sequencing was blood, either unsorted or a sorted T cell fraction (not recorded which). CDR3 region: CASSSVGANVLTF. Written as DNA, the CDR3 is TGTGCCAGTAGTAGCGTTGGGGCCAACGTCCTGACTTTC.